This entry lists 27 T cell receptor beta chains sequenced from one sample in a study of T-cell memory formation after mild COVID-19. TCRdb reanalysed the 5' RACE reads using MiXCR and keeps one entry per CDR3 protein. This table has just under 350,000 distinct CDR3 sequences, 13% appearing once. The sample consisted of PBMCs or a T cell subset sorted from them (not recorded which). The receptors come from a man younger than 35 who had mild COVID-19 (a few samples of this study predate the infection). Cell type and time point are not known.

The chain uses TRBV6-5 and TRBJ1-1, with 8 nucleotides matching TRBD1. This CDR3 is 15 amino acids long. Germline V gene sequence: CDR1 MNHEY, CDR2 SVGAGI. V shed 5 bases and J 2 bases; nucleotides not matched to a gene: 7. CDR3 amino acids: CASSRSGTGNTEAFF. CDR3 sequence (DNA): TGTGCCAGCAGTCGGTCCGGGACAGGTAACACTGAAGCTTTCTTT.

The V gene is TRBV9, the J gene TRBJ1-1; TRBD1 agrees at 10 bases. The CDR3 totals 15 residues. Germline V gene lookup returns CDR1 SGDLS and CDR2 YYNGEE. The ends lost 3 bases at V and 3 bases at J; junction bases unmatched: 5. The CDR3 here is CASSETGGEDTEAFF. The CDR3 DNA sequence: TGTGCCAGCAGCGAGACAGGGGGCGAGGACACTGAAGCTTTCTTT.

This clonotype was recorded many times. The CDR3 protein is CASRGGEETQYF. CDR3 nucleotide sequence: TGTGCCAGCAGAGGGGGGGAAGAGACCCAGTACTTC. The chain carries TRBV6-5 and TRBJ2-5; the D gene is possibly TRBD2 (7 bases). With 6 bases removed from V and 3 bases from J, the gap between germline ends came to 8 bases. The CDR3 is 12 residues long. In germline, CDR1 is MNHEY, CDR2 SVGAGI.

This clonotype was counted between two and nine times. CDR3 nucleotide sequence: TGTGCCAGCAGCCAAGATAATGCCGGGCCCATTAATGAAAAACTGTTTTTT. Amino acid sequence: CASSQDNAGPINEKLFF. V gene TRBV3-1 combines with J gene TRBJ1-4, with no clear D. Germline assignment: CDR1 LGHDT and CDR2 YNNKEL (reference sequence). The CDR3 sequence is 17 residues long. Trimming cost V 0 bases and J 4 bases, with 15 bases left between them.

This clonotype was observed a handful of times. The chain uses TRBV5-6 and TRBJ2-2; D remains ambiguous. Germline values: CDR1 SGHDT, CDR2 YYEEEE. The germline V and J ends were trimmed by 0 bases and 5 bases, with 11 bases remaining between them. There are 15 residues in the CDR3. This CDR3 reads CASSLEGFGTGELFF. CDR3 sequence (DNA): TGTGCCAGCAGCTTGGAGGGTTTCGGGACCGGGGAGCTGTTTTTT. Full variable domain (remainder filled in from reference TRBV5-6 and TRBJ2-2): DAGVTQSPTHLIKTRGQQVTLRCSPKSGHDTVSWYQQALGQGPQFIFQYYEEEERQRGNFPDRFSGHQFPNYSSELNVNALLLGDSALYLCASSLEGFGTGELFFGEGSRLTVL.

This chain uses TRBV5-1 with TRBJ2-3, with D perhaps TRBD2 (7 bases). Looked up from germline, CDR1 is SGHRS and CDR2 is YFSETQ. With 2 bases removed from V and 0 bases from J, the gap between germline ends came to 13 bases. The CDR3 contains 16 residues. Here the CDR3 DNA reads TGCGCCAGCAGCTTCAGGGGAGGGAGTAGCACAGATACGCAGTATTTT. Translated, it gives CASSFRGGSSTDTQYF.

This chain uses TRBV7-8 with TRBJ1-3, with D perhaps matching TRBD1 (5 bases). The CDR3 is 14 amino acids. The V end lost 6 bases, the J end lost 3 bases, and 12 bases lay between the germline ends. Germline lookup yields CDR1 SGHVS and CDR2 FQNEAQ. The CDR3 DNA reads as TGTGCCAGCAGACGCCGGGGCGTTGGAAACACCATATATTTT. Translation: CASRRRGVGNTIYF.

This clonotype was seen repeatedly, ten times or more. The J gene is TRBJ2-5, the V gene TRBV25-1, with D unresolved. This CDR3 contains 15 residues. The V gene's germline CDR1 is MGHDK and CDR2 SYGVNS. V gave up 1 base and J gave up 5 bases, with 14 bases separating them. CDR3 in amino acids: CASSESGRMGETQYF. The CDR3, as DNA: TGTGCCAGCAGTGAATCCGGGCGGATGGGGGAGACCCAGTACTTC.

The CDR3 protein is CASSDWASTDTQYF. The DNA for the CDR3 is TGTGCCAGCAGTGACTGGGCGAGCACAGATACGCAGTATTTT. The V and J genes are TRBV6-4 and TRBJ2-3, with D unresolved. The CDR3 totals 14 residues. Trimming took 1 base from V and 0 from J, leaving 5 bases between them. Germline lookup yields CDR1 MRHNA and CDR2 SNTAGT.

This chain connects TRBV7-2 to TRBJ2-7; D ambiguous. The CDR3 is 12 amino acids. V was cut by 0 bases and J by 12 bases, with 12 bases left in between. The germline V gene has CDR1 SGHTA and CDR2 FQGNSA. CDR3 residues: CASSLALTDLYF. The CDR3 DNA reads TGTGCCAGCAGCTTAGCGCTTACAGACCTGTACTTC.

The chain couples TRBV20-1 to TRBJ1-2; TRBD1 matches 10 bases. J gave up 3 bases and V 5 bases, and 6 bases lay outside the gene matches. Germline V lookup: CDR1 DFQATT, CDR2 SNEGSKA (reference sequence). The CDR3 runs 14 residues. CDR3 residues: CSARRDRGYYGYTF. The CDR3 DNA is TGCAGTGCTCGCCGGGACAGGGGCTACTATGGCTACACCTTC.

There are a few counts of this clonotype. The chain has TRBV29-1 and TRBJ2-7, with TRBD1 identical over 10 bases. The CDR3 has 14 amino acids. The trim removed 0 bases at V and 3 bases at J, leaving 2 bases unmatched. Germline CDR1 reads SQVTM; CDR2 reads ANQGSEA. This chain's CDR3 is CSVEEDRGRYEQYF. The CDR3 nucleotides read TGCAGCGTTGAAGAAGACAGGGGGCGCTACGAGCAGTACTTC.

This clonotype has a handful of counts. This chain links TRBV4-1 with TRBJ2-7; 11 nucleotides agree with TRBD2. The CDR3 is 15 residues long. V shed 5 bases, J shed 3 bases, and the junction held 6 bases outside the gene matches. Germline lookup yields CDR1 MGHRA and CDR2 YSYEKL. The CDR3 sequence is CASSLGLAGDYEQYF. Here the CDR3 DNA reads TGCGCCAGCAGCTTAGGACTAGCGGGCGACTACGAGCAGTACTTC.

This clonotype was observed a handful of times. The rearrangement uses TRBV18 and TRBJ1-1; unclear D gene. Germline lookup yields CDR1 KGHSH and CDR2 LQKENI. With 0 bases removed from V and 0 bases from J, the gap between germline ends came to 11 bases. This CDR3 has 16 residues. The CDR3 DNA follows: TGTGCCAGCTCACCACCTTCAGACATCATGAACACTGAAGCTTTCTTT. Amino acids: CASSPPSDIMNTEAFF.

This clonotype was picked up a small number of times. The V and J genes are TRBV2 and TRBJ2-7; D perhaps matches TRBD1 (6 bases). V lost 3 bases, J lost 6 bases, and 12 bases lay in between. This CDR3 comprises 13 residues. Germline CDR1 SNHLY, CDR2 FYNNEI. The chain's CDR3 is CASSDRGFREQYF. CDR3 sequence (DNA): TGTGCCAGCAGTGACAGGGGATTTCGCGAGCAGTACTTC.

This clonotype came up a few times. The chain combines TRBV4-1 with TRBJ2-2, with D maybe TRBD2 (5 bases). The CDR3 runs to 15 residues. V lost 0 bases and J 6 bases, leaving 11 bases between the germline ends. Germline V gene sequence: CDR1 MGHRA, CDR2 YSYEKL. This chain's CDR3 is CASSQEAAWPGELFF. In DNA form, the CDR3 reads TGCGCCAGCAGCCAAGAAGCGGCTTGGCCCGGGGAGCTGTTTTTT.

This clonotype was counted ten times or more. CDR3 sequence (DNA): TGTGCCAGCAGCTCCTTCATCTCAGGGACAGATACGCAGTATTTT. This gives the protein CASSSFISGTDTQYF. The V call is TRBV7-2, the J call TRBJ2-3; the D gene is possibly TRBD1 (5 bases). The CDR3 is 15 residues long. CDR1 and CDR2 (germline): SGHTA, FQGNSA. V was pared by 4 bases and J by 3 bases, with 14 bases between.

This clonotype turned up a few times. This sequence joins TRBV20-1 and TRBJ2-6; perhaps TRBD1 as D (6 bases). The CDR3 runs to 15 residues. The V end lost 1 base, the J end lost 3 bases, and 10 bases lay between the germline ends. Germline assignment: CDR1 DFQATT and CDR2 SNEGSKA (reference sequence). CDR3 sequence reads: CSARGGGNGANVLTF. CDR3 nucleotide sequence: TGCAGTGCTAGAGGAGGGGGAAATGGGGCCAACGTCCTGACTTTC.

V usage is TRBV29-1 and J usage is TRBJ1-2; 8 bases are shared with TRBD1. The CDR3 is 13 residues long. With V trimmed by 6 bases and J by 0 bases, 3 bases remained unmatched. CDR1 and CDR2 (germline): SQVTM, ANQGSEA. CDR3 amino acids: CSVATGANYGYTF. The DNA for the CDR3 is TGCAGCGTCGCGACAGGGGCTAACTATGGCTACACCTTC.

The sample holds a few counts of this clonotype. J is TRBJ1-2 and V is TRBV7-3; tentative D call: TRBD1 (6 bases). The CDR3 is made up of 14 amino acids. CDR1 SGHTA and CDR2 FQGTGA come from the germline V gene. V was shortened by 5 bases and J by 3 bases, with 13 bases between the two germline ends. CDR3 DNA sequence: TGTGCCAGCAGCCAACAAGGGGGAGACTATGGCTACACCTTC. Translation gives CASSQQGGDYGYTF. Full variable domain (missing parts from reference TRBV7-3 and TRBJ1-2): GAGVSQTPSNKVTEKGKYVELRCDPISGHTALYWYRQSLGQGPEFLIYFQGTGAADDSGLPNDRFFAVRPEGSVSTLKIQRTERGDSAVYLCASSQQGGDYGYTFGSGTRLTVV.

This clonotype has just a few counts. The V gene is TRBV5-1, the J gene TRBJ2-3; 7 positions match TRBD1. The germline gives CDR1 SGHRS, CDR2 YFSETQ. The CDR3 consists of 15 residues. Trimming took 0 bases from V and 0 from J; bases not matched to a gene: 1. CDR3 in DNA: TGCGCCAGCAGCTTGGAGGGGGCGAGCACAGATACGCAGTATTTT. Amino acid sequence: CASSLEGASTDTQYF.

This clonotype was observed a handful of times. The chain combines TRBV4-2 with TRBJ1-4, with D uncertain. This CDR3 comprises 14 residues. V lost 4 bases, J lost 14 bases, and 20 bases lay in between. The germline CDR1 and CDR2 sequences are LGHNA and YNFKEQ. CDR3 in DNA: TGTGCCAGCAGCCCCCTTGAGAGGGTTGAAGGGCTGTTTTTT. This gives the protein CASSPLERVEGLFF.

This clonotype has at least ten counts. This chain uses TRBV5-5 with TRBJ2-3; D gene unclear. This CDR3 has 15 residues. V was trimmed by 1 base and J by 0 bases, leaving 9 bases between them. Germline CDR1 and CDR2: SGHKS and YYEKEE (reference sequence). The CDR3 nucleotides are TGTGCCAGCAGCTTGTTTTCTCAGAGCACAGATACGCAGTATTTT. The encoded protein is CASSLFSQSTDTQYF.

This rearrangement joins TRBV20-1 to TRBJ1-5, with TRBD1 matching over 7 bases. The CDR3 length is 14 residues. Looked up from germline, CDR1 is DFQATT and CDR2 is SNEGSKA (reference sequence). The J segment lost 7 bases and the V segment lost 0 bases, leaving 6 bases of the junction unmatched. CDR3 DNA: TGCAGTGCTAGAGATCACCAGGGGGGGCAGCCCCAGCATTTT. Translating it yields CSARDHQGGQPQHF.

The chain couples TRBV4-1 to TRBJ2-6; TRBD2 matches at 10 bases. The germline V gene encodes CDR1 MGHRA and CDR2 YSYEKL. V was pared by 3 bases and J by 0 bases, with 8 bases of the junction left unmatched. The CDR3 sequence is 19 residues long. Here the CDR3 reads CASSHGRLAGGSGANVLTF. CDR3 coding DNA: TGCGCCAGCAGCCATGGTCGACTAGCGGGCGGCTCTGGGGCCAACGTCCTGACTTTC.

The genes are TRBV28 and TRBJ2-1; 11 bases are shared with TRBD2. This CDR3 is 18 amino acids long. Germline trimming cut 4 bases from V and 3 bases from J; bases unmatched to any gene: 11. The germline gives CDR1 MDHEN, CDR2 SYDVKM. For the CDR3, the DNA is TGTGCCAGCAGTTCCCGAGAGGGGACTAGCGGTTTCTACAATGAGCAGTTCTTC. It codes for CASSSREGTSGFYNEQFF.

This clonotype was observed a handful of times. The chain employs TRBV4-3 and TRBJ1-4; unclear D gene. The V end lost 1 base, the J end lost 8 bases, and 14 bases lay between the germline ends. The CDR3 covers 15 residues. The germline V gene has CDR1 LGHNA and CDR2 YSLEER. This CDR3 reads CASSQVGSVREKLFF. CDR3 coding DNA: TGCGCCAGCAGCCAAGTGGGGTCGGTTAGGGAAAAACTGTTTTTT.